A single sample is the source of the 31 T cell receptor beta chains below, sequenced in a study of T cells after yellow fever vaccination. TCRdb passed the 5' RACE reads through MiXCR, listing each CDR3 protein once. The sample records fewer than 650,000 distinct CDR3 sequences, less than 25% being singletons. The sequencing here drew on PBMCs, taken roughly 20 days after the first yellow fever vaccination. Receptors were obtained from a man aged 18 to 30 who received the YFV17D yellow fever vaccine.

This clonotype was recorded once. The chain combines TRBV5-4 with TRBJ2-5; possible D gene TRBD1, 6 bases. V lost 6 bases and J lost 5, with 20 bases in between. This CDR3 is 15 amino acids long. Looked up from germline, CDR1 is SGHNT and CDR2 is YYREEE (reference sequence). The CDR3 coding sequence is TGTGCCAGCACCACCACCTTGGGGGCTGGGGAGACCCAGTACTTC. As protein: CASTTTLGAGETQYF. Based on the CDR3 plus reference TRBV5-4 and TRBJ2-5, the full variable domain is ETGVTQSPTHLIKTRGQQVTLRCSSQSGHNTVSWYQQALGQGPQFIFQYYREEENGRGNFPPRFSGLQFPNYSSELNVNALELDDSALYLCASTTTLGAGETQYFGPGTRLLVL.

The chain joins TRBV10-2 to TRBJ1-6; D possibly corresponds to TRBD1 (6 bases). This CDR3 region has 14 residues. The V end was cut by 5 bases, the J end by 14 bases, with 19 bases between. Looked up from germline, CDR1 is WSHSY and CDR2 is SAAADI. CDR3 coding DNA: TGCGCCAGCAGTACGCCAGGGAGCGAGGGGGCCCTCCACTTT. Translated: CASSTPGSEGALHF.

The chain links TRBV7-2 to TRBJ1-1; D is possibly TRBD1 (6 bases). V lost 1 base and J 7 bases, leaving 10 bases between the germline ends. There are 13 residues in the CDR3. Germline CDR1 is SGHTA and CDR2 is FQGNSA. The CDR3 DNA is TGTGCCAGCAGCTTAGGGGGGCATGGTGAAGCTTTCTTT. Protein: CASSLGGHGEAFF.

V is TRBV5-1 and J is TRBJ1-1; D uncertain. There are 15 residues in the CDR3. Germline CDR1 is SGHRS and CDR2 is YFSETQ. Trimming took 4 bases from V and 5 from J, leaving 18 bases between them. The CDR3 region has the DNA TGCGCCAGCAGCCCGAAAACGAAAGGGTTTACTGAAGCTTTCTTT. Translating gives CASSPKTKGFTEAFF.

The V call is TRBV7-9, the J call TRBJ2-3, with 10 positions matching TRBD2. The CDR3 has 15 residues. CDR1 and CDR2 (germline): SEHNR, FQNEAQ (reference sequence). V lost 2 bases to trimming and J lost 5 bases; unmatched junction nucleotides: 4. CDR3 in DNA: TGTGCCAGCAGCTTAATTAGCGGGGGGCAAGATACGCAGTATTTT. It is translated as CASSLISGGQDTQYF.

This clonotype has a handful of counts. The rearrangement links TRBV5-1 to TRBJ1-1; no firm D call. The ends were cut back, 0 bases at V and 0 bases at J, with 9 bases in the middle. The germline CDR1 and CDR2 sequences are SGHRS and YFSETQ. This CDR3 comprises 15 residues. CDR3 bases: TGCGCCAGCAGCTTGGCGAGCGGACTGAACACTGAAGCTTTCTTT. This translates into CASSLASGLNTEAFF. Based on the CDR3 plus reference TRBV5-1 and TRBJ1-1, the full variable domain is KAGVTQTPRYLIKTRGQQVTLSCSPISGHRSVSWYQQTPGQGLQFLFEYFSETQRNKGNFPGRFSGRQFSNSRSEMNVSTLELGDSALYLCASSLASGLNTEAFFGQGTRLTVV.

The chain has TRBV12-3 or TRBV12-4 and TRBJ2-5, with TRBD1 as a possible D gene (6 bases). The CDR3 runs to 14 residues. The germline V and J ends were trimmed by 3 bases and 5 bases, with 13 bases remaining between them. CDR3 sequence (DNA): TGTGCCAGCAGTTTGACAGGTGATGCCGAGACCCAGTACTTC. It encodes CASSLTGDAETQYF.

This clonotype was seen a few times. The rearrangement joins TRBV30 to TRBJ2-3; D is possibly TRBD2 (6 bases). V was shortened by 7 bases and J by 0 bases, with 8 bases between the two germline ends. Per the germline V gene, CDR1 is GTSNPN and CDR2 is SVGIG (reference sequence). This CDR3 has 12 amino acids. CDR3 region: CAFGGSTDTQYF. CDR3 DNA: TGTGCCTTCGGGGGTAGCACAGATACGCAGTATTTT.

The chain employs TRBV5-1 and TRBJ2-5; weak D call: TRBD1 (5 bases). The length of the CDR3 is 14 residues. The germline V gene has CDR1 SGHRS and CDR2 YFSETQ. V lost 1 base and J 0 bases, leaving 7 bases between the germline ends. CDR3 bases: TGCGCCAGCAGCTTGCAGGGCCACCAAGAGACCCAGTACTTC. This gives the protein CASSLQGHQETQYF.

This clonotype was seen more than once but under ten times. The chain is built from TRBV5-1 and TRBJ2-3; no clear D gene. V was trimmed by 1 base and J by 5 bases, leaving 8 bases between them. The CDR3 loop spans 13 amino acids. The V gene's germline CDR1 is SGHRS and CDR2 YFSETQ. The chain's CDR3 is CASSLNSGDTQYF. The DNA for the CDR3 is TGCGCCAGCAGCTTGAACTCAGGAGATACGCAGTATTTT.

The table lists this clonotype with a few counts. V gene TRBV7-9 combines with J gene TRBJ2-1, with TRBD1 identical over 7 bases. CDR3 length: 15 residues. CDR1 is SEHNR, CDR2 FQNEAQ, per germline (reference sequence). J gave up 4 bases and V 4 bases, and 7 bases lay outside the gene matches. CDR3 DNA: TGTGCCAGCAGCTCCCTAGGACAGGCGTACAATGAGCAGTTCTTC. This sequence encodes CASSSLGQAYNEQFF.

Details on this clonotype: This may stem from a read error, because a much larger clone lies one nucleotide away. The chain couples TRBV7-8 to TRBJ2-1, with 10 bases matching TRBD2. Germline CDR1 SGHVS, CDR2 FQNEAQ. V lost 7 bases, J lost 11 bases, and 14 bases stayed unmatched. The CDR3 totals 15 residues. For the CDR3, the DNA is TGTGCCAGCATCCTTCGGGGACTAGCGAGGAATAAGCAGTTCTTC. Amino acids: CASILRGLARNKQFF.

This clonotype was found a few times. The rearrangement uses TRBV5-1 and TRBJ2-1; perhaps TRBD2 as D (7 bases). V lost 6 bases to trimming and J lost 2 bases, with 15 bases between them. The CDR3 consists of 15 residues. The germline V gene encodes CDR1 SGHRS and CDR2 YFSETQ. CDR3 amino acids: CASTPARGPYNEQFF. In DNA form, the CDR3 reads TGCGCCAGCACCCCCGCGCGGGGGCCCTACAATGAGCAGTTCTTC.

On this clonotype: Compared with germline, one end of the junction differs, possibly owing to a read error. The gene calls are TRBV12-3 or TRBV12-4 and TRBJ2-2; D is undetermined. The CDR3 is 11 amino acids. The CDR3, as DNA: TGTGGCAGCTTTAACACCGGGGAGCTGTTTTTT. Its protein is CGSFNTGELFF.

This clonotype was counted only a few times. The J gene is TRBJ2-3, the V gene TRBV29-1, with D possibly matching TRBD1 (6 bases). CDR3 length: 14 residues. Trimming pared 6 bases from V and 4 bases from J, leaving 17 bases between. Germline-derived CDR1 and CDR2 are SQVTM and ANQGSEA. CDR3 coding DNA: TGCAGCGTACCCGCCAGGGGTAGGGCAGATACGCAGTATTTT. Translation: CSVPARGRADTQYF.

This rearrangement joins TRBV7-2 to TRBJ1-5; TRBD1 might be the D (5 bases). CDR1 and CDR2 from the germline V gene are SGHTA and FQGNSA. With 3 bases removed from V and 0 bases from J, the gap between germline ends came to 12 bases. The CDR3 is 16 residues long. CDR3 nucleotides: TGTGCCAGCAGCTTTCAGGGACTATATAGCAATCAGCCCCAGCATTTT. It specifies CASSFQGLYSNQPQHF.

Only a few counts were recorded for this clonotype. V usage is TRBV5-4 and J usage is TRBJ2-5; TRBD2 is a possible D gene (6 bases). Trimming stripped 5 bases from V and 9 bases from J, with 11 bases between. Per the germline V gene, CDR1 is SGHNT and CDR2 is YYREEE (reference sequence). The CDR3 extends over 11 amino acids. The DNA for the CDR3 is TGTGCCAGCAGTGAACCGGGGGCCCAGTACTTC. Its translation: CASSEPGAQYF.

A few counts support this clonotype. J is TRBJ1-6 and V is TRBV5-1, with TRBD1 matching over 10 bases. Losses at the gene ends were 5 bases for V and 8 bases for J; bases not matched to a gene: 7. CDR3 size: 15 residues. Germline V gives CDR1 SGHRS, CDR2 YFSETQ. The CDR3 region has the DNA TGCGCCAGCAGGGTGGGACAGGGGCATCATTCACCCCTCCACTTT. This codes for CASRVGQGHHSPLHF.

This clonotype was detected only a few times. The J gene is TRBJ2-3, the V gene TRBV3-1; D call uncertain. The CDR3 is 13 amino acids. The V and J ends lost 2 bases and 2 bases respectively, with 5 bases between them. Germline V lookup: CDR1 LGHDT, CDR2 YNNKEL (reference sequence). CDR3 DNA sequence: TGTGCCAGCAGCCAATCTAACACAGATACGCAGTATTTT. This gives the protein CASSQSNTDTQYF.

This clonotype was recorded a few times. This rearrangement joins TRBV20-1 to TRBJ1-2; D may be TRBD1 (5 bases). The CDR3 is 15 residues long. CDR1 is DFQATT, CDR2 SNEGSKA, per germline (reference sequence). V lost 0 bases to trimming and J lost 4 bases, with 15 bases between them. The CDR3 reads CSARDGGGISYGYTF. The DNA for the CDR3 is TGCAGTGCTAGAGATGGTGGGGGAATCTCCTATGGCTACACCTTC.

The gene calls are TRBV7-9 and TRBJ1-4; D remains unclear. Germline V CDR1 and CDR2: SEHNR, FQNEAQ (reference sequence). V shed 2 bases and J shed 8 bases, with 6 bases lying between them. The CDR3 loop spans 12 amino acids. CDR3 bases: TGTGCCAGCAGCTTATCCCCCGAAAAACTGTTTTTT. Protein product: CASSLSPEKLFF.

The gene calls are TRBV5-4 and TRBJ2-4, with 10 bases identical to TRBD2. Germline CDR1 reads SGHNT; CDR2 reads YYREEE (reference sequence). This CDR3 comprises 15 residues. The V gene end was trimmed by 5 bases and the J gene end by 2 bases; junction bases not matched to a gene: 4. The CDR3 loop reads CASSSGGSTKNIQYF. The CDR3 region has the DNA TGTGCCAGCAGTAGCGGGGGGTCTACCAAAAACATTCAGTACTTC.

The chain recombines TRBV20-1 with TRBJ2-3; 12 positions match TRBD2. Germline V gene lookup returns CDR1 DFQATT and CDR2 SNEGSKA (reference sequence). J was trimmed by 4 bases and V by 1 base; bases with no gene match: 6. The CDR3 has 16 residues. The CDR3 DNA reads as TGCAGTGCTAGAGTCTTAACTAGCGGGGGGCCAGATACGCAGTATTTT. As protein: CSARVLTSGGPDTQYF.

With regard to this clonotype: A read error may account for a junction end that differs from germline. The J gene is TRBJ1-1, the V gene TRBV20-1; D gene uncertain. The V gene's germline CDR1 is DFQATT and CDR2 SNEGSKA (reference sequence). The CDR3 covers 13 residues. This CDR3 is CSARDPVNTEGFF. In DNA, the CDR3 is TGCAGTGCTAGAGATCCTGTTAACACTGAAGGTTTCTTT.

This chain connects TRBV7-6 to TRBJ1-5, with 8 bases lining up with TRBD1. The germline CDR1 and CDR2 sequences are SGHVS and FNYEAQ. The CDR3 totals 18 residues. V gave up 3 bases and J gave up 1 base; unmatched junction bases: 11. In nucleotides, the CDR3 is TGTGCCAGCAGCTTTGGTTCCTACAGGGGGGCGAGCAATCAGCCCCAGCATTTT. Translation: CASSFGSYRGASNQPQHF.

This clonotype appeared many times. The chain recombines TRBV28 with TRBJ2-2, with D uncertain. V was shortened by 2 bases and J by 1 base, with 8 bases between the two germline ends. This CDR3 spans 15 amino acids. Germline CDR1 MDHEN, CDR2 SYDVKM. The CDR3 loop reads CASSLGLGNTGELFF. DNA of the CDR3: TGTGCCAGCAGTTTAGGTTTGGGGAACACCGGGGAGCTGTTTTTT.

V usage is TRBV10-1 and J usage is TRBJ2-1; D gene uncertain. V was shortened by 6 bases and J by 2 bases, with 11 bases between the two germline ends. The length of the CDR3 is 14 residues. Germline V CDR1 and CDR2: WNHNN, SYGVQD (reference sequence). CDR3 in amino acids: CASSLYRAYNEQFF. The CDR3 DNA follows: TGCGCCAGCAGCCTATATCGGGCCTACAATGAGCAGTTCTTC.

This chain connects TRBV29-1 to TRBJ2-5; no clear D gene. Germline V gene sequence: CDR1 SQVTM, CDR2 ANQGSEA. Trimming left V 6 bases short and J 2 bases short, with 10 bases between. CDR3 length: 12 amino acids. In nucleotides, the CDR3 is TGCAGCGTCAGGACGTTGCAAGAGACCCAGTACTTC. It is translated as CSVRTLQETQYF.

J is TRBJ2-2 and V is TRBV20-1, with unresolved D. Germline assignment: CDR1 DFQATT and CDR2 SNEGSKA (reference sequence). V shed 3 bases and J shed 3 bases, with 8 bases lying between them. The CDR3 consists of 13 residues. CDR3 DNA: TGCAGTGCTAGCCGGCAGGACACCGGGGAGCTGTTTTTT. Its translation: CSASRQDTGELFF.

The chain couples TRBV28 to TRBJ2-1, with 8 bases aligning to TRBD2. CDR1 MDHEN and CDR2 SYDVKM come from the germline V gene. The CDR3 contains 15 residues. The junction had 8 bases not matched to a gene; V was cut back by 2 bases and J by 8 bases. CDR3 sequence (DNA): TGTGCCAGCAGTTTAGGTAGCGGGAAGACTCATGAGCAGTTCTTC. Translated: CASSLGSGKTHEQFF.

The rearrangement uses TRBV28 and TRBJ2-3; TRBD1 matches 7 bases. With V trimmed by 3 bases and J by 0 bases, 12 bases remained unmatched. Germline CDR1 MDHEN, CDR2 SYDVKM. The CDR3 totals 18 residues. The CDR3 loop reads CASSFGQVILTSTDTQYF. The CDR3 DNA reads TGTGCCAGCAGTTTCGGACAGGTGATCCTAACTAGCACAGATACGCAGTATTTT. Supplemented by reference TRBV28 and TRBJ2-3, the full variable domain reads DVKVTQSSRYLVKRTGEKVFLECVQDMDHENMFWYRQDPGLGLRLIYFSYDVKMKEKGDIPEGYSVSREKKERFSLILESASTNQTSMYLCASSFGQVILTSTDTQYFGPGTRLTVL.